The clone carrying this TCR beta chain was seen a handful of times. The CDR3 consists of 16 residues. Trimming took off 3 bases at V and 4 bases at J, with 17 bases between the two ends. The V gene's germline CDR1 is SGHTA and CDR2 FQGTGA. Using its own MiXCR run on the 5' RACE reads, TCRdb lists one record per CDR3 protein. This table has some 310,000 distinct CDR3 sequences, roughly 20% appearing once. The entry originates in a study of T-cell memory formation after mild COVID-19. At the level of the study: Clusters were largely donor specific.

The TCR originated in a young man who had mild COVID-19 (a few samples of this study predate the infection). Cell type and time point are not known. The rearrangement links TRBV7-3 to TRBJ2-3; maybe TRBD2 (7 bases). Input material: PBMCs or a T cell subset sorted from them (not recorded which). CDR3 sequence: CASSFNVGAGADTQYF. The CDR3 coding sequence is TGTGCCAGCAGCTTCAACGTGGGGGCGGGGGCAGATACGCAGTATTTT.